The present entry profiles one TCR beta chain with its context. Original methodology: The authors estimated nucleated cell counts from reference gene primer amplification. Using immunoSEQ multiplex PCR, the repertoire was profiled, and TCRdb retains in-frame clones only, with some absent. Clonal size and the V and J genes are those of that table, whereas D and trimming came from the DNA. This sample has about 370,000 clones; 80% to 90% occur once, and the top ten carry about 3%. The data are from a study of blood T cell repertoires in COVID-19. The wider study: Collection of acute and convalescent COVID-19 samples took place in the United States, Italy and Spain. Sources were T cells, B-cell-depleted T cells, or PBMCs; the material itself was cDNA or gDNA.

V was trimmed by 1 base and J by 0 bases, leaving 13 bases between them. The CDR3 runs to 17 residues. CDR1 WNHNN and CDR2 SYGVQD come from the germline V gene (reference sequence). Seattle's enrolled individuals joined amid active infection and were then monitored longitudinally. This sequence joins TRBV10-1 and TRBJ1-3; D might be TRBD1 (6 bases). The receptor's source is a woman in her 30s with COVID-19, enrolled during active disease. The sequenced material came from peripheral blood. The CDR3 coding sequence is TGCGCCAGCAGTGAGTATACAGGGATGCACTCTGGAAACACCATATATTTT. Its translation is CASSEYTGMHSGNTIYF.